Sequencing of this TCR beta chain was carried out in a study of T cell responses to AZD1222 COVID-19 vaccine. Study observations and caveats: Unmutated variant regions are reportedly the target of nearly half of TCRs that are spike-specific.

Samples with a second dose at about 4 or about 12 weeks were pooled together. Trimming took off 4 bases at V and 3 bases at J, with 12 bases between the two ends. This CDR3 contains 14 residues. Germline-derived CDR1 and CDR2 are SNHLY and FYNNEI. A remark on this clone: Its antigen is unidentified.

Data came from immunoSEQ multiplex PCR; TCRdb stores just in-frame clones and leaves some out. Here the sample spans about 120,000 clones, under 95% being singletons. The starting material was peripheral blood, obtained 28 days after the second AZD1222 dose. The gene calls are TRBV2 and TRBJ1-1; D gene ambiguous. The TCR comes from an adult who received the AZD1222 COVID-19 vaccine. This chain's CDR3 is CASSGGGLDTEAFF. CDR3 sequence (DNA): TGTGCCAGCAGTGGGGGAGGGCTGGACACTGAAGCTTTCTTT. Full variable domain (missing parts from reference TRBV2 and TRBJ1-1): EPEVTQTPSHQVTQMGQEVILRCVPISNHLYFYWYRQILGQKVEFLVSFYNNEISEKSEIFDDQFSVERPDGSNFTLKIRSTKLEDSAMYFCASSGGGLDTEAFFGQGTRLTVV.